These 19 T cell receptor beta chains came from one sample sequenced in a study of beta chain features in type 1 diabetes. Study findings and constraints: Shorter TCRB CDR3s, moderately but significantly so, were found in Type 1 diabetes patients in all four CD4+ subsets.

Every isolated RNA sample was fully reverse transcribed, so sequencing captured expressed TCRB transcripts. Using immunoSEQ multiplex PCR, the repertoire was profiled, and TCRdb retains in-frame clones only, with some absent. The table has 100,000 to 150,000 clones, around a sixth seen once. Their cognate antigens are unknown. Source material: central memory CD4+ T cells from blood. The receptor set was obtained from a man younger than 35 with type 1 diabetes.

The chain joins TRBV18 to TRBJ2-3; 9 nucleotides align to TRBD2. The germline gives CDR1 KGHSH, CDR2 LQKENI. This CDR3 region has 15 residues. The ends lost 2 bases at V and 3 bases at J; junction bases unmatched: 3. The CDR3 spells CASSPGLAGTDTQYF. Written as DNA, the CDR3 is TGTGCCAGCTCACCAGGCCTAGCGGGAACAGATACGCAGTATTTT.

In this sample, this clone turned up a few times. DNA of the CDR3: TGTGCCTGGCTAGCGGGGGGGCCCTCGTTCTTC. This codes for CAWLAGGPSFF. The chain combines TRBV30 with TRBJ2-1; TRBD2 agrees at 12 bases. Germline V gives CDR1 GTSNPN, CDR2 SVGIG (reference sequence). The V segment lost 5 bases and the J segment 15 bases; nucleotides outside the gene matches: 5. The CDR3 contains 11 residues.

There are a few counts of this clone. The CDR3 sequence is CASSLAPYRERGNQPQHF. DNA of the CDR3: TGTGCCAGCAGCTTAGCTCCTTACAGGGAAAGAGGCAATCAGCCCCAGCATTTT. J is TRBJ1-5 and V is TRBV7-2; the D gene is possibly TRBD1 (6 bases). Per the germline V gene, CDR1 is SGHTA and CDR2 is FQGNSA. Deletions cut 0 bases from V and 2 bases from J, with 17 bases between. This CDR3 has 18 residues.

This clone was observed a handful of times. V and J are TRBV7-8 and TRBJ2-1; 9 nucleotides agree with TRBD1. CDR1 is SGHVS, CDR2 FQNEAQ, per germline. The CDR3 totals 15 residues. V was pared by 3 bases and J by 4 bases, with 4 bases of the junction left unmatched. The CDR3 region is CASSFTGGFYNEQFF. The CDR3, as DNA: TGTGCCAGCAGCTTTACAGGGGGCTTTTACAATGAGCAGTTCTTC. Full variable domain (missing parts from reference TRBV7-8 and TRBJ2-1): GAGVSQSPRYKVAKRGQDVALRCDPISGHVSLFWYQQALGQGPEFLTYFQNEAQLDKSGLPSDRFFAERPEGSVSTLKIQRTQQEDSAVYLCASSFTGGFYNEQFFGPGTRLTVL.

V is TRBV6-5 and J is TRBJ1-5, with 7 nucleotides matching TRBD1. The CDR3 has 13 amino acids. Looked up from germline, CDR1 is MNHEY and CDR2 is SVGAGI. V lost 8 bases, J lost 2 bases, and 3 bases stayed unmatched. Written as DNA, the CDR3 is TGTGCCAGCTCCGGGACAGGCAATCAGCCCCAGCATTTT. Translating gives CASSGTGNQPQHF.

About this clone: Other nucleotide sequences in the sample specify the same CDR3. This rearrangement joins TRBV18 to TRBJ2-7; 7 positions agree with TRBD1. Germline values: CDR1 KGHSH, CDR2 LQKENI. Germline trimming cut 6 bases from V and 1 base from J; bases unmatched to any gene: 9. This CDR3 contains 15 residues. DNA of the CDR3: TGTGCCAGCTCTCCTGGGACAGCTTCATCCTACGAGCAGTACTTC. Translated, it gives CASSPGTASSYEQYF.

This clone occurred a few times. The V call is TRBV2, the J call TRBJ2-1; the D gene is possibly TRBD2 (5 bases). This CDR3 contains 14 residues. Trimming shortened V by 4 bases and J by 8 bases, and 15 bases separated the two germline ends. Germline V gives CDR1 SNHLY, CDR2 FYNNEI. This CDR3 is CASSVDDGVHEQFF. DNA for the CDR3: TGTGCCAGCAGTGTGGATGACGGGGTCCATGAGCAGTTCTTC.

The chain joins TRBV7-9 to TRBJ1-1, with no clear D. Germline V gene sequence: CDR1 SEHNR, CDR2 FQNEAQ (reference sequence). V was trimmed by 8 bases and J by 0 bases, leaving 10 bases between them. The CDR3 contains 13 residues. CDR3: CASGLQVNTEAFF. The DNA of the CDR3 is TGTGCCAGCGGGCTGCAGGTGAACACTGAAGCTTTCTTT.

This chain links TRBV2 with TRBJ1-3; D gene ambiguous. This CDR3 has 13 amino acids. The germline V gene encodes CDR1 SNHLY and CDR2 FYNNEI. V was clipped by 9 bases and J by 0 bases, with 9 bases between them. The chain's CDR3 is CASSTFSGNTIYF. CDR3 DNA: TGTGCCAGTTCGACCTTCTCTGGAAACACCATATATTTT.

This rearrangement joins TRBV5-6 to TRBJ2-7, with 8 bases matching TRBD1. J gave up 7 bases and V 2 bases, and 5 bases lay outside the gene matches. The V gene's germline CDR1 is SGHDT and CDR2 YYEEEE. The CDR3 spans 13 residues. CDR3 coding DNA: TGTGCCAGCAGCTTAGGACAGGGTCTGGAGCAGTACTTC. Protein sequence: CASSLGQGLEQYF.

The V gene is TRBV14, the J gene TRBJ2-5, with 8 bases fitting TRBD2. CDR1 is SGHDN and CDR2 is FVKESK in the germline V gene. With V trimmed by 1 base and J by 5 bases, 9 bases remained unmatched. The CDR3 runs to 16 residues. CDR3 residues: CASSQGRAGATETQYF. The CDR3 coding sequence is TGTGCCAGCAGCCAAGGGAGAGCGGGGGCGACGGAGACCCAGTACTTC.

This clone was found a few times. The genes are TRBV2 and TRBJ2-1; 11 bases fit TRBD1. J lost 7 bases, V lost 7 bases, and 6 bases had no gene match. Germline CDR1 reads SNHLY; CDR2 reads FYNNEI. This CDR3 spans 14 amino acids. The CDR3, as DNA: TGTGCCAGCACCTTAGGGGACAGGGGGAATGAGCAGTTCTTC. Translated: CASTLGDRGNEQFF.

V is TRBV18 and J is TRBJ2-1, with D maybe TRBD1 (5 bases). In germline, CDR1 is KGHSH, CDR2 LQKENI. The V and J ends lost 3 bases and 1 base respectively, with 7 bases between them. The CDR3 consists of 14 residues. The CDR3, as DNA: TGTGCCAGCTCACCGGGGCAGTCCTACAATGAGCAGTTCTTC. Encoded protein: CASSPGQSYNEQFF.

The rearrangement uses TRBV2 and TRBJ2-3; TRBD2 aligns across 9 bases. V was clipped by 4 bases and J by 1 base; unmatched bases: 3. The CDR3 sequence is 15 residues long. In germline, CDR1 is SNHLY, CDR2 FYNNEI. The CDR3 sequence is CASSARTSGTDTQYF. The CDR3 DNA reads TGTGCCAGCAGTGCGAGGACTAGCGGCACAGATACGCAGTATTTT.

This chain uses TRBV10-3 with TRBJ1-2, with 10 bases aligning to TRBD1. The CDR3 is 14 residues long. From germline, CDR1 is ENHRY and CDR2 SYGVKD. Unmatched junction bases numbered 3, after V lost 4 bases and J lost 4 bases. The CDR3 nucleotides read TGTGCCATCAGTGTGGGACAGGGGTCCTATGGCTACACCTTC. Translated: CAISVGQGSYGYTF.

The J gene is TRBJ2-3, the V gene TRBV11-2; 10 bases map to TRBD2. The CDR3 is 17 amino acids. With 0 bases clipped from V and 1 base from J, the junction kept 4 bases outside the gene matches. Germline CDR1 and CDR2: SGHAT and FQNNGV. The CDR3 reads CASSLELAGTGTDTQYF. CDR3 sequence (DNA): TGTGCCAGCAGCTTAGAACTAGCGGGGACCGGCACAGATACGCAGTATTTT.

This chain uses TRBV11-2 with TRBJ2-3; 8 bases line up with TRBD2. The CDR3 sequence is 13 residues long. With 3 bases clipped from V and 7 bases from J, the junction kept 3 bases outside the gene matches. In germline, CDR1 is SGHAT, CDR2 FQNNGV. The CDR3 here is CASSFSGDYTQYF. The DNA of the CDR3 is TGTGCCAGCAGCTTTAGCGGGGATTATACGCAGTATTTT.

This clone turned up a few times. Here the CDR3 reads CASSTQNIQYF. Here the CDR3 DNA reads TGTGCCAGCAGTACCCAAAACATTCAGTACTTC. This chain connects TRBV6-6 to TRBJ2-4; the D is unclear. V was clipped by 5 bases and J by 5 bases, with 4 bases between them. This CDR3 is built from 11 residues. Per the germline V gene, CDR1 is MNHNY and CDR2 is SVGAGI (reference sequence).

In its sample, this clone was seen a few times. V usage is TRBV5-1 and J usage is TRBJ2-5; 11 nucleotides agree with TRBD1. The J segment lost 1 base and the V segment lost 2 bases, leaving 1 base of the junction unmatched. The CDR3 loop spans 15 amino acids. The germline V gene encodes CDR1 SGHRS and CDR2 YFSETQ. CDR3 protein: CASSFGQGAQETQYF. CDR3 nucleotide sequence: TGCGCCAGCAGCTTCGGACAGGGGGCCCAAGAGACCCAGTACTTC.